The sequence of this T cell receptor (beta chain) was determined in a study of blood T cell repertoires in COVID-19 (TCRdb year 2020). With respect to the entire study: Samples covering the acute and convalescent phases of COVID-19 were provided by collaborators in the United States, Italy and Spain. Subjects who had been exposed to COVID-19, were actively infected with it, or had recovered from it provided the deeply sampled blood TCRbeta repertoires that made up the dataset. Where HLA class I and class II types were available, the types were taken from metadata supplied by the sample provider, not from assay-based typing. Nearly every sample came with metadata listing a de-identified subject ID, COVID-19 status, age in years and sex. The repertoires were made available in a free public database intended to serve as a resource for research on the immune response to SARS-CoV-2. The samples were drawn from two sources: the first 160 participants of the ongoing ImmuneRACE study, and 950 to 1,500 subjects contributed by 6 global collaborators. The material from the prospective study consisted of cDNA or gDNA derived from T cells, B-cell-depleted T cells, or PBMCs.

On the study overall, not on this receptor specifically: The quantity of clinical and demographic metadata differed by source and by participant and was supplied without curation.

Concerning this clone itself: This clone's antigen is unknown. No much larger clonotype is one base removed from it; base qualities were not supplied.

TCRbeta CDR3 regions were amplified from genomic DNA using the immunoSEQ Assay, a bias-controlled multiplex PCR. In the paper's pipeline: The number of nucleated cells in each sample was estimated by amplification of reference gene primers within the assay. Sequence reads were collapsed and filtered to measure the absolute abundance of every unique TCRbeta CDR3 rearrangement. For each sample, productive Simpson clonality was calculated by taking the square root of Simpson's diversity index across productive rearrangements. TCRdb took over this immuneACCESS table, retaining in-frame rearrangements with V and J assigned. Such tables are incomplete; in checked studies, under half of the missing clones stem from an unresolved V gene, and the remainder is unexplained. For V, J and clone size, that table is used; D and trimming come from the DNA. This sample is represented by approximately 110,000 clones; about 85% of them were singletons. The ten largest clones take up approximately 5% of the sample.

One collaborating source in Seattle enrolled patients while the patients were actively infected and followed the patients over time throughout the course of disease. The collaborating institutions used their own protocols to collect whole blood in K2EDTA tubes. For TCRbeta analysis, collaborators shipped samples in one of three forms: frozen whole blood, isolated PBMCs, or DNA extracted from either of those sample types. Trimming takes 6 bases off V and 9 bases off J; junction bases not matched to a gene: 7. The germline V gene sets CDR1 to SGHRS and CDR2 to YFSETQ. From the cysteine through the phenylalanine, the CDR3 covers 14 amino acids. Just CDR3 DNA is preserved here, 42 bases in frame from base 1.

The sequencing input was peripheral blood. The TCR was taken from an older woman with COVID-19, enrolled during active disease. The receptor chain draws on TRBV5-1 and TRBJ1-6, and TRBD1 matches 9 of the central bases. The DNA sequence follows: TGCGCCAGCACGACCGGGACAGGGAGTTCACCCCTCCACTTT. The translation is CASTTGTGSSPLHF. With all but the CDR3 taken from the reference TRBV5-1 and TRBJ1-6 genes, the full variable domain is: KAGVTQTPRYLIKTRGQQVTLSCSPISGHRSVSWYQQTPGQGLQFLFEYFSETQRNKGNFPGRFSGRQFSNSRSEMNVSTLELGDSALYLCASTTGTGSSPLHFGNGTRLTVT.